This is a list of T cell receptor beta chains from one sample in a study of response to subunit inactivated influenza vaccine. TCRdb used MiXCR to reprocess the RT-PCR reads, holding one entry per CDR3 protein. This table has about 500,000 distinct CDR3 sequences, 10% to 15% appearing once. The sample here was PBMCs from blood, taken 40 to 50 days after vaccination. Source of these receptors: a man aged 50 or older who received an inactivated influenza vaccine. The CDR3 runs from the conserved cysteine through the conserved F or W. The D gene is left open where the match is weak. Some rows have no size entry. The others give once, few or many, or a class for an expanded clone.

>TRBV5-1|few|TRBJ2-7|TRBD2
TGCGCCAGCAGCAGGACTAGAGCTAACTACGAGCAGTACTTC
CASSRTRANYEQYF
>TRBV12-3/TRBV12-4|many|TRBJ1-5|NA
TGTGCCAGTTCACAGGGAAGCAATCAGCCCCAGCATTTT
CASSQGSNQPQHF
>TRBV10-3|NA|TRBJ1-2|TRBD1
TGTGCCATCAGTGAGACCGGGACAGGGCGTGGCTACACCTTC
CAISETGTGRGYTF
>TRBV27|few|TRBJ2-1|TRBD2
TGTGCCAGCAGTCTATACGGGGACTACGGTATGAGCTCCTACAATGAGCAGTTCTTC
CASSLYGDYGMSSYNEQFF
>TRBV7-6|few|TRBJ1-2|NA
TGTGCCAGCAGCTTAAATACAGGGTTCGGCTACACCTTC
CASSLNTGFGYTF
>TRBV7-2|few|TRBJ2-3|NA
TGTGCCAGCAGACCCACAGGATCCATTAATACGCAGTATTTT
CASRPTGSINTQYF
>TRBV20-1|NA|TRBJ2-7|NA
TGCAGTGCTGCAGGAGTTGGCAGGCAGTCCGAGCAGTACTTC
CSAAGVGRQSEQYF
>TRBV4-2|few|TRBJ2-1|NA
TGTGCCAGCAGCCAATCAGGTCCAGGAACGTACAATGAGCAGTTCTTC
CASSQSGPGTYNEQFF
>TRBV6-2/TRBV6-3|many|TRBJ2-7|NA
TGTGCCAGCAGTTACGCGTCCTACCTTTACGGGACTGAGCTAGAGCAGTACTTC
CASSYASYLYGTELEQYF
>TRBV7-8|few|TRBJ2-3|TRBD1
TGTGCCAGCAGCTTAGTAAGGGGGCAGGGATATAAGGATACGCAGTATTTT
CASSLVRGQGYKDTQYF
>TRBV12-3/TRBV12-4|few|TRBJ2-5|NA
TGTGCCAGCGGGGGTGGAGGGGCTGTAGGGACCCAGTACTTC
CASGGGGAVGTQYF
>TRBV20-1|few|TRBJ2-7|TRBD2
TGCAGTGCTAGCAGGACTAGCGACAACTACGAGCAGTACTTC
CSASRTSDNYEQYF
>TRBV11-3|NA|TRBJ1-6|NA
TGTGCCAGCAGCTTAGATGCGCTCAGCTCCTATAATTCACCCCTCCACTTT
CASSLDALSSYNSPLHF
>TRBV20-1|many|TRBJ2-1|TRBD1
TGCAGTGCTAGAAGGGGACAGGGTTACAATGAGCAGTTCTTC
CSARRGQGYNEQFF
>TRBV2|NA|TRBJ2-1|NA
TGTGCCAGCTGTTTCCGGGGACTGCCCACCTTTAGCTCCTACAATGAGCAGTTCTTC
CASCFRGLPTFSSYNEQFF
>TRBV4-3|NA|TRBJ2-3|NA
TGCGCCAGCAGCCAGGGAAACGCAGATACGCAGTATTTT
CASSQGNADTQYF
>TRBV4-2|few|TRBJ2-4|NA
TGTGCCAGCAGCCAAGTGGGAATTGACAAAAACATTCAGTACTTC
CASSQVGIDKNIQYF
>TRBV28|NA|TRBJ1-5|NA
TGTGCCAGCAGTCTCTTAGGTAGGCGACTATATAGCAATCAGCCCCAGCATTTT
CASSLLGRRLYSNQPQHF
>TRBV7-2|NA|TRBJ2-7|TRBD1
TGTGCCAGCAGCCTCGGTAGGGACAGCTCCTACGAGCAGTACTTC
CASSLGRDSSYEQYF
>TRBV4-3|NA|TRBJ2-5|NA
TGCGCCAGCAGCCGGGGCCTGACCGGGACTGCCCAAGAGACCCAGTACTTC
CASSRGLTGTAQETQYF
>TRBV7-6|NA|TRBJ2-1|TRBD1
TGTGCCAGCAGCTTAAAAGCCGGGACAGCTAACTACAATGAGCAGTTCTTC
CASSLKAGTANYNEQFF
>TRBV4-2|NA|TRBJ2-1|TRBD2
TGTGCCAGCAGCCGCGGAGGGACTAGCGGAGGCAATGAGCAGTTCTTC
CASSRGGTSGGNEQFF
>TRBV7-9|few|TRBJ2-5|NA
TGTGCCAGCAGCACATACGGACGGAGCCAAGAGACCCAGTACTTC
CASSTYGRSQETQYF
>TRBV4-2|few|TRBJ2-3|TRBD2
TGTGCCAGCAGCCAGTGGGGACTAGCGGGAGATACGCAGTATTTT
CASSQWGLAGDTQYF
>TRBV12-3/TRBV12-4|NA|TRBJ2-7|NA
TGTGCCAGCAGTAAGACAGGGACTGGGGGGGAGCAGTACTTC
CASSKTGTGGEQYF
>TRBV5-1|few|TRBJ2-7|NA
TGCGCCAGCAGTCAACGACTCTCCTCCTACGAGCAGTACTTC
CASSQRLSSYEQYF
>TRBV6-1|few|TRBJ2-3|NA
TGTGCCAGCACGAAACTAGGCCACGGGGTCACTAGCACAGATACGCAGTATTTT
CASTKLGHGVTSTDTQYF
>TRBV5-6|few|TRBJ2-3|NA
TGTGCCAGCAGCTTGCAGCGGGGACACGGGGATACGCAGTATTTT
CASSLQRGHGDTQYF
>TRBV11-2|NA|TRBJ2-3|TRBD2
TGTGCCAGCAGCCGGGGAAGCGGGGGAGGCGATACGCAGTATTTT
CASSRGSGGGDTQYF